This TCR beta chain is from a study of T cell clonotyping in hematopoietic cell transplantation listed by TCRdb under 2021. Context from the whole study: In the study, around 130 blood samples were gathered from 40 or so consecutive transplant recipients and their related donors. Recruitment of patients was conducted between late 2015 and 2017, and follow-up was continued until late 2020 or death. Paper-wide results and their limitations: The sample size was limited, and because cells were not sorted, the contributions of CD4 and CD8 repertoires could not be separated. Recipient repertoires showed only a small fraction of overlap with donor repertoires, and over 97% appeared de novo at the given depth. Donor and pretransplant recipient Inverse Simpson Index values predicted broader posttransplant TCR repertoire diversity. A decrease in recipient TCR diversity was observed after transplant, and a progressive increase in pathologically expanded clonotypes was seen from day 30 to day 180.

As concerns this clone: No antigen is known for it. No per-base quality is available; no much larger clone lies one base away.

Related transplant donors provided blood samples for TCR beta sequencing. Nuclei Lysis Solution was used to extract genomic DNA from fresh or cryopreserved unfractionated peripheral blood mononuclear cells. The germline V gene yields KGHSH for CDR1 and LQKENI for CDR2. The CDR3 covers 13 residues, taking in both the cysteine and the phenylalanine. The sequence is cut down to CDR3 DNA, 39 bases in frame from base 1. V was cut back by 5 bases and J by 2 bases, leaving a gap of 8 bases between them. TCR beta CDR3 regions were amplified from genomic DNA with the immunoSEQ assay, a bias-controlled multiplex PCR using V- and J-specific primers. In a second PCR step, a proprietary barcode and Illumina adapter sequences were attached to the CDR3 amplicons. CDR3 libraries were sequenced on an Illumina MiSeq instrument. The study's processing was this. Export and quality control were done with immunoSEQ Analyzer 3.0, while downstream analyses used R Bioconductor and Immunarch. Only productive rearrangements in the normalized downsampled data set went into calculating the repertoire metrics. Clonotypes larger than 5 templates in the normalized cohort were defined as pathologically expanded. Repertoire diversity was measured with the Inverse Simpson Index. To capture all clonotypes, the CMV-specificity analyses were run on the non-normalized data set. TCRdb carries this immuneACCESS record with in-frame sequences only. Its versions omit some clonotypes, under half of them owing to an unresolved V gene in the studies checked, with the rest unexplained. V and J calls and clone size come straight from that table; D and trimming were deduced from the DNA. This sample holds about 69,000 clones; about 94% were observed only once. The ten largest clonotypes hold around 1.5% of the sample.

The origin of this receptor is a man aged 50 to 59 in good health. Some clones in this sample may be carry-over from other donors' samples. The V and J genes are TRBV18 and TRBJ2-3; matching of 6 bases hints at TRBD1 as the D gene. Material: peripheral blood mononuclear cells. The CDR3 protein sequence reads: CASSNRDTDTQYF. Here is the DNA: TGTGCCAGCTCAAACAGGGACACAGATACGCAGTATTTT. When the CDR3 is completed using the reference TRBV18 and TRBJ2-3 genes on either side, the full variable domain is NAGVMQNPRHLVRRRGQEARLRCSPMKGHSHVYWYRQLPEEGLKFMVYLQKENIIDESGMPKERFSAEFPKEGPSILRIQQVVRGDSAAYFCASSNRDTDTQYFGPGTRLTVL.